A selection of T cell receptor beta chains follows, all from one sample in a study of cytomegalovirus exposure and HLA in healthy donors. TCRdb's table, derived via immunoSEQ multiplex PCR, lists solely in-frame clones and lacks some. The top ten hold approximately 1.4% of the sample, which has 150,000 to 200,000 clones, about three quarters seen once. Material for sequencing was PBMCs. The receptors were gathered from a girl between 10 and 17 years old in good health and CMV-seronegative. Each CDR3 is given with its conserved first and last residue. Fields, in order: clone size, D gene, V gene, J gene, CDR3 DNA, CDR3 protein. The D gene is left open where the match is weak. Clone size is given for some rows only: seen once, a few or many times, or a class if the clone is expanded.

>-|-|TRBV5-4|TRBJ1-4
TGTGCCAGCAGTCAGGACAGCCCTAATGAAAAACTGTTTTTT
CASSQDSPNEKLFF
>-|-|TRBV6-4|TRBJ2-1
TGTGCCAGCAGTGAAATCGAAGGGGCCTACAATGAGCAGTTCTTC
CASSEIEGAYNEQFF
>-|TRBD1|TRBV4-1|TRBJ2-2
TGCGCCAGCAGCCAAAGAGGGACAGTTAACACCGGGGAGCTGTTTTTT
CASSQRGTVNTGELFF
>-|-|TRBV19|TRBJ1-5
TGTGCCAGTAGTGCAGAATCCAATCAGCCCCAGCATTTT
CASSAESNQPQHF
>-|TRBD2|TRBV10-3|TRBJ2-7
TGTGCCATCAGTGAGTCTGGGGGGGTCTACGAGCAGTACTTC
CAISESGGVYEQYF
>-|TRBD1|TRBV4-1|TRBJ1-4
TGCGCCAGCAGCAACCCAATCGGGACAGGGAATGAAAAACTGTTTTTT
CASSNPIGTGNEKLFF
>-|-|TRBV6-1|TRBJ2-1
TGTGCCAGCAGTGAAGCGGTAACAGGACAAGGATACAATGAGCAGTTCTTC
CASSEAVTGQGYNEQFF
>few|TRBD1|TRBV6-1|TRBJ2-7
TGTGCCAGCAGTTGGGGACAGGGGTTCTACGAGCAGTACTTC
CASSWGQGFYEQYF
>once|-|TRBV7-8|TRBJ2-7
TGTGCCAGCAGCTTAGTAGAGGGGACATCCTACGAGCAGTACTTC
CASSLVEGTSYEQYF
>-|TRBD2|TRBV6-6|TRBJ2-5
TGTGCCAGCAGTATAGCGGGCCCTCAAGAGACCCAGTACTTC
CASSIAGPQETQYF
>once|-|TRBV7-2|TRBJ1-2
TGTGCCAGCAGCTTAGTACAGGTCTATACCTTC
CASSLVQVYTF
>-|-|TRBV19|TRBJ2-1
TGTGCCAGTAGTACACAGGTTTACAATGAGCAGTTCTTC
CASSTQVYNEQFF
>few|-|TRBV2|TRBJ2-7
TGTGCCAGCCGCTCCTACGAGCAGTACTTC
CASRSYEQYF
>few|-|TRBV18|TRBJ2-7
TGTGCCAGCTCACCGGAGGGGTACGAGCAGTACTTC
CASSPEGYEQYF
>-|-|TRBV6-4|TRBJ2-2
TGTGCCAGCAGAGTGGACTCCGAGGTCGGGGAGCTGTTTTTT
CASRVDSEVGELFF
>-|-|TRBV4-2|TRBJ1-2
TGTGCCAGCAGCCGCACACAGGGAATCTATGGCTACACCTTC
CASSRTQGIYGYTF
>-|TRBD2|TRBV7-7|TRBJ2-5
TGTGCTAGCAGCTTAGGGGTGAGCGGGGGACTACAAGAGACCCAGTACTTC
CASSLGVSGGLQETQYF
>-|-|TRBV7-9|TRBJ1-6
TGTGCCAGCAGGGGGGGAAGCTCCTATAATTCACCCCTCCACTTT
CASRGGSSYNSPLHF
>-|-|TRBV12-5|TRBJ1-3
TGTGCTAGTGGTTTGTGGGGCCGGAACACCATATATTTT
CASGLWGRNTIYF
>-|-|TRBV5-1|TRBJ2-1
TGCGCCAGCAGCTTGGACCGAGTCAGGGAATTAAATGAGCAGTTCTTC
CASSLDRVRELNEQFF
>once|-|TRBV11-1|TRBJ2-3
TGTGCCAGCAGCTTAGTGGGCGGGGAATCCACAGATACGCAGTATTTT
CASSLVGGESTDTQYF
>-|TRBD1|TRBV10-3|TRBJ2-1
TGTGCCACCCTAAAAAATGACAGGGGGTCCTACAATGAGCAGTTCTTC
CATLKNDRGSYNEQFF
>few|-|TRBV7-9|TRBJ1-2
TGTGCCAGCAGCTCCCTCGTCTACTATGGCTACACCTTC
CASSSLVYYGYTF
>-|-|TRBV29-1|TRBJ2-7
TGCAGCGTTGAAGATCCAGGGACTGGCTACGAGCAGTACTTC
CSVEDPGTGYEQYF
>-|TRBD1|TRBV10-3|TRBJ1-2
TGTGCCATCAGTGAAGGGACAGACTATGGCTACACCTTC
CAISEGTDYGYTF
>-|-|TRBV11-1|TRBJ1-1
TGTGCCAGCGGCACTTCGGGTGGAACTGAAGCTTTCTTT
CASGTSGGTEAFF
>-|TRBD1|TRBV19|TRBJ2-1
TGTGCCAGTAGTATACCTCCAGGGACAGGGTTTAATGAGCAGTTCTTC
CASSIPPGTGFNEQFF
>-|-|TRBV6-1|TRBJ2-2
TGTGCCAGCAGCGCTCTAAGGACAGTGAATCGGGAGCTGTTTTTT
CASSALRTVNRELFF
>-|-|TRBV5-1|TRBJ1-2
TGCGCCAGCAGCTTAATCCAGGGGAACTATGGCTACACCTTC
CASSLIQGNYGYTF
>once|-|TRBV18|TRBJ2-2
TGTGCCAGCTCACCCACTGTACCGAACACCGGGGAGCTGTTTTTT
CASSPTVPNTGELFF
>few|-|TRBV9|TRBJ2-7
TGTGCCAGCAGCCTGCAGGACAGACCCTACGAGCAGTACTTC
CASSLQDRPYEQYF
>-|TRBD1|TRBV27|TRBJ1-1
TGTGCCAGCAGTCCGACAGGGTCTGGCACTGAAGCTTTCTTT
CASSPTGSGTEAFF
>-|-|TRBV7-9|TRBJ2-7
TGTGCCAGCAGCCCCTTCCGGACAGCCAGCTACGAGCAGTACTTC
CASSPFRTASYEQYF
>-|TRBD1|TRBV4-1|TRBJ1-1
TGCGCCAGCAGCCATTTACAGGGGAGGGAAGCTTTCTTT
CASSHLQGREAFF
>-|TRBD2|TRBV7-9|TRBJ2-5
TGTGCCAGCAGCGGGGGAGAACCTAGCGGGGGTATTGAGGAGACCCAGTACTTC
CASSGGEPSGGIEETQYF
>-|-|TRBV6-5|TRBJ2-2
TGTGCCAGCAGTTACTCCTGGACAGTAAACACCGGGGAGCTGTTTTTT
CASSYSWTVNTGELFF
>few|-|TRBV11-2|TRBJ1-1
TGTGCCAGCAGCTTTACAGGGAACACTGAAGCTTTCTTT
CASSFTGNTEAFF
>-|-|TRBV5-1|TRBJ2-2
TGCGCCAGCAGCTTGGGGCCAGGGGAGCTGTTTTTT
CASSLGPGELFF
>-|TRBD1|TRBV5-1|TRBJ1-4
TGCGCCAGCAGCTTGGTGGGGACAGGTCGGGATGAAAAACTGTTTTTT
CASSLVGTGRDEKLFF
>few|TRBD2|TRBV5-4|TRBJ2-7
TGTGCCAGCAGCGACCGACAGCGGGGGCCCTACGAGCAGTACTTC
CASSDRQRGPYEQYF
>-|TRBD1|TRBV5-1|TRBJ1-1
TGCGCCAGCAGCATAGAGACAGGGCAAATGAACACTGAAGCTTTCTTT
CASSIETGQMNTEAFF
>few|TRBD1|TRBV5-1|TRBJ2-2
TGCGCCAGCAGCTGGGTCCAGACAGGGGGTAGCGTCACCGGGGAGCTGTTTTTT
CASSWVQTGGSVTGELFF
>-|TRBD1|TRBV5-1|TRBJ2-7
TGCGCCAGCAGCTCTTCGACCGGGACAGGGAAGCGCGAGCAGTACTTC
CASSSSTGTGKREQYF
>-|-|TRBV6-5|TRBJ1-5
TGTGCCAGCAGTGAAGGGACACCCAATCAGCCCCAGCATTTT
CASSEGTPNQPQHF
>-|TRBD1|TRBV5-8|TRBJ2-5
TGTGCCAGCAGCTTGTCGAACAGGGGCCTAGAGACCCAGTACTTC
CASSLSNRGLETQYF
>-|TRBD2|TRBV5-4|TRBJ2-1
TGTGCCAGCAGCTTGAGGCGGGGGGGCAATGAGCAGTTCTTC
CASSLRRGGNEQFF
>-|-|TRBV14|TRBJ2-7
TGTGCCAGCAGCCAAGCTGGCGGCGAGCAGTACTTC
CASSQAGGEQYF
>-|-|TRBV6-1|TRBJ1-1
TGTGCCAGCAGTGAAAGGGAGGCAATGAACACTGAAGCTTTCTTT
CASSEREAMNTEAFF
>once|-|TRBV14|TRBJ1-3
TGTGCCAGCAGCCCGGGTCTCAGGGACACCATATATTTT
CASSPGLRDTIYF
>-|-|TRBV9|TRBJ1-5
TGTGCCAGCAGCGAAGGACAGAATAGCAATCAGCCCCAGCATTTT
CASSEGQNSNQPQHF
>-|-|TRBV2|TRBJ2-7
TGTGCCAACGCGGGTCGAAACTACGAGCAGTACTTC
CANAGRNYEQYF
>-|TRBD1|TRBV7-9|TRBJ2-5
TGTGCCAGCAGCTCCCGGGACAGGGGCCAAGAGACCCAGTACTTC
CASSSRDRGQETQYF
>-|-|TRBV7-2|TRBJ2-1
TGTGCCAGCAGCCCGGACAATGAGCAGTTCTTC
CASSPDNEQFF
>-|TRBD1|TRBV20-1|TRBJ1-2
TGCAGTGCTAAACGGACAGGCGGCTACACCTTC
CSAKRTGGYTF
>few|-|TRBV7-2|TRBJ1-5
TGTGCCAGCACCTCAACAGGGTGGGGCAATCAGCCCCAGCATTTT
CASTSTGWGNQPQHF